This T cell receptor (beta chain) was documented in a study of blood T cells in healthy people across ages. Findings and limits, study-wide: Older age went with lower TCR beta diversity per million T cells, in a roughly linear way.

For the second PCR, which ran for about 6 to 11 cycles, a sample-barcoded 5' primer and a J-beta primer mix were used. TCRdb fed the 5' RACE reads into MiXCR, producing one record per CDR3 protein. The sample has 2 million or so distinct CDR3 sequences, around 50% seen once. Isolating PBMCs gave at least 6.5 million of these cells per sample. Worth noting for this clonotype: Antigen specificity is unknown.

The trim removed 6 bases at V and 2 bases at J, leaving 11 bases unmatched. CDR3 length equals 17 residues. CDR1 is MNHNY, CDR2 SVGAGI, per germline (reference sequence). The source material was blood. This sequence joins TRBV6-6 and TRBJ2-3; 10 bases agree with TRBD1. The sequence came from a woman aged 35 to 49 in good health. CDR3 sequence: CASRPPAGTGDTDTQYF. CDR3 DNA sequence: TGTGCCAGCAGGCCTCCGGCCGGGACAGGGGACACAGATACGCAGTATTTT.